This T cell receptor (beta chain) was sequenced for a study of cytomegalovirus exposure and HLA in healthy donors. Across the whole study: Tens of millions of unique TCRs from HLA-typed donors were held in an early release of data.

PCR employed 60 Vbeta and 13 Jbeta primers. The method was immunoSEQ multiplex PCR; TCRdb's version includes in-frame clones alone and lacks a portion of them. Of roughly 120,000 clones in the sample, about 66% were seen once. The CDR3 has 14 residues. The ends were cut back, 4 bases at V and 3 bases at J, with 10 bases in the middle. Germline V gene lookup returns CDR1 LNHDA and CDR2 SQIVND (reference sequence). The rearrangement uses TRBV19 and TRBJ2-1, with TRBD2 as a possible D gene (6 bases). This TCR was recovered from a man under 40 in good health and CMV-seropositive. The sample was PBMCs. CDR3 bases: TGTGCCAGTAGTACGGGAGTTAGCTACAATGAGCAGTTCTTC. This sequence encodes CASSTGVSYNEQFF.